The 14 T cell receptor beta chains below were found in one sample sequenced in a study of blood T cells in healthy people across ages. A second PCR, run for about 6 to 12 cycles, used a sample-barcoded 5' primer plus a J-beta primer mix. TCRdb redid the calling of the 5' RACE reads with MiXCR, one entry per CDR3 protein. The table shows approximately 1.5 million distinct CDR3 sequences, with around 40% occurring only once. The sample consisted of blood. The receptors stem from a woman younger than 30 in good health.

The count of this clonotype is one. The chain joins TRBV29-1 to TRBJ2-1; no definite D call. V was shortened by 0 bases and J by 10 bases, with 13 bases between the two germline ends. The CDR3 consists of 13 residues. The germline V gene encodes CDR1 SQVTM and CDR2 ANQGSEA. The CDR3 is CSVEEMVPAEQFF. DNA for the CDR3: TGCAGCGTTGAAGAGATGGTGCCTGCGGAGCAGTTCTTC.

The chain employs TRBV28 and TRBJ2-3, with D possibly TRBD2 on 5 matching bases. The ends were cut back, 5 bases at V and 2 bases at J, with 17 bases in the middle. The germline CDR1 and CDR2 sequences are MDHEN and SYDVKM. The CDR3 length is 16 residues. This CDR3 reads CASSLDTSSVTDTQYF. The CDR3 DNA sequence: TGTGCCAGCAGTCTCGATACTAGTTCGGTCACAGATACGCAGTATTTT.

The CDR3 here is CRGGVADTQYF. The CDR3 DNA is TGCAGAGGCGGAGTGGCAGATACGCAGTATTTT. V is TRBV20-1 and J is TRBJ2-3; no firm D call. This CDR3 is 11 amino acids long. Germline loops: CDR1 DFQATT, CDR2 SNEGSKA (reference sequence).

This clonotype was recorded a few times. The chain links TRBV29-1 to TRBJ2-1; no firm D call. The CDR3 has 8 residues. V shed 4 bases and J shed 12 bases, with 4 bases lying between them. The germline V gene encodes CDR1 SQVTM and CDR2 ANQGSEA. The CDR3 loop reads CSVVGQFF. The CDR3 DNA sequence: TGCAGCGTTGTCGGGCAGTTCTTC.

CDR3 nucleotide sequence: TGTGCCAGCAGCTTAGGTCCTAGCGGGAACGAGCAGTACTTC. This codes for CASSLGPSGNEQYF. The chain is built from TRBV7-2 and TRBJ2-7; 9 bases are a match to TRBD2. Trimming cost V 1 base and J 5 bases; bases outside gene matches: 3. CDR1 is SGHTA and CDR2 is FQGNSA in the germline V gene. CDR3 length: 14 amino acids. The full variable domain, with the rest looked up from reference TRBV7-2 and TRBJ2-7, is GAGVSQSPSNKVTEKGKDVELRCDPISGHTALYWYRQSLGQGLEFLIYFQGNSAPDKSGLPSDRFSAERTGGSVSTLTIQRTQQEDSAVYLCASSLGPSGNEQYFGPGTRLTVT.

This sequence joins TRBV11-2 and TRBJ2-4; no firm D call. Trimming removed 1 base from V and 6 bases from J, with 19 bases in between. The CDR3 has 17 amino acids. Germline V gene data show CDR1 as SGHAT and CDR2 as FQNNGV. CDR3 amino acids: CASSLARGSSSRNIQYF. DNA for the CDR3: TGTGCCAGCAGCTTAGCTCGAGGTTCTTCATCGAGAAACATTCAGTACTTC.

V gene TRBV18 combines with J gene TRBJ1-6; 7 bases are a match to TRBD1. Trimming cost V 4 bases and J 4 bases; bases outside gene matches: 1. The CDR3 consists of 14 residues. Germline-derived CDR1 and CDR2 are KGHSH and LQKENI. The CDR3 DNA sequence: TGTGCCAGCTCACTGGACAGGTATAATTCACCCCTCCACTTT. It codes for CASSLDRYNSPLHF.

In this sample, this clonotype turned up a few times. The rearrangement links TRBV6-1 to TRBJ2-1; D perhaps matches TRBD2 (6 bases). This CDR3 contains 15 residues. The V gene lost 1 base and the J gene lost 2 bases, with 9 bases spanning the gap. CDR1 and CDR2 (germline): MNHNS, SASEGT. The CDR3 DNA sequence: TGTGCCAGCAGTGAAGTGGGGGGAGCCTACAATGAGCAGTTCTTC. Amino acid sequence: CASSEVGGAYNEQFF.

This clonotype was picked up a small number of times. This chain links TRBV29-1 with TRBJ2-7, with 9 bases lining up with TRBD1. CDR1 is SQVTM and CDR2 is ANQGSEA in the germline V gene. V trimming: 7 bases; J trimming: 5 bases; junction bases outside the gene matches: 6. The CDR3 covers 12 residues. DNA of the CDR3: TGCAGCGCCGGGACAGGGCTCCACGAGCAGTACTTC. It specifies CSAGTGLHEQYF.

The chain uses TRBV20-1 and TRBJ2-1; possible D gene TRBD2, 5 bases. The CDR3 runs to 13 residues. Germline CDR1 is DFQATT and CDR2 is SNEGSKA (reference sequence). The germline V and J ends were trimmed by 3 bases and 7 bases, with 13 bases remaining between them. The CDR3 protein is CSARGRSENEQFF. The CDR3 bases are TGCAGTGCTAGGGGGAGAAGTGAAAATGAGCAGTTCTTC.

The J gene is TRBJ2-3, the V gene TRBV20-1; D uncertain. The CDR3 has 16 amino acids. CDR1 DFQATT and CDR2 SNEGSKA come from the germline V gene (reference sequence). Between the trimmed V and J ends, which lost 1 base and 2 bases, there was a span of 16 bases. CDR3 amino acids: CSARGPVVAHTDTQYF. CDR3 bases: TGCAGTGCTAGAGGCCCAGTAGTGGCACACACAGATACGCAGTATTTT.

In this sample, this clonotype turned up once. The V gene is TRBV27, the J gene TRBJ1-5; tentative D call: TRBD1 (6 bases). Germline lookup yields CDR1 MNHEY and CDR2 SMNVEV (reference sequence). V dropped 1 base and J dropped 0 bases, with 13 bases sitting between them. The CDR3 totals 17 residues. CDR3 coding DNA: TGTGCCAGCAGTTTATTCGGAGGACAGTATAGCAATCAGCCCCAGCATTTT. Encoded protein: CASSLFGGQYSNQPQHF.

The V gene is TRBV19, the J gene TRBJ2-2; perhaps TRBD1 as D (5 bases). The CDR3 contains 14 residues. V was shortened by 3 bases and J by 5 bases, with 10 bases between the two germline ends. CDR1 is LNHDA and CDR2 is SQIVND in the germline V gene (reference sequence). Here the CDR3 reads CASSIQGVTGELFF. The CDR3 coding sequence is TGTGCCAGTAGTATCCAGGGCGTGACCGGGGAGCTGTTTTTT.

This clonotype showed up just a few times. This chain connects TRBV20-1 to TRBJ1-6; D gene uncertain. Trimming took off 3 bases at V and 7 bases at J, with 10 bases between the two ends. CDR3 length equals 13 residues. CDR1 DFQATT and CDR2 SNEGSKA come from the germline V gene (reference sequence). The CDR3, as DNA: TGCAGTGCTAGGAACAGCGAGAATTCACCCCTCCACTTT. It yields the protein CSARNSENSPLHF.